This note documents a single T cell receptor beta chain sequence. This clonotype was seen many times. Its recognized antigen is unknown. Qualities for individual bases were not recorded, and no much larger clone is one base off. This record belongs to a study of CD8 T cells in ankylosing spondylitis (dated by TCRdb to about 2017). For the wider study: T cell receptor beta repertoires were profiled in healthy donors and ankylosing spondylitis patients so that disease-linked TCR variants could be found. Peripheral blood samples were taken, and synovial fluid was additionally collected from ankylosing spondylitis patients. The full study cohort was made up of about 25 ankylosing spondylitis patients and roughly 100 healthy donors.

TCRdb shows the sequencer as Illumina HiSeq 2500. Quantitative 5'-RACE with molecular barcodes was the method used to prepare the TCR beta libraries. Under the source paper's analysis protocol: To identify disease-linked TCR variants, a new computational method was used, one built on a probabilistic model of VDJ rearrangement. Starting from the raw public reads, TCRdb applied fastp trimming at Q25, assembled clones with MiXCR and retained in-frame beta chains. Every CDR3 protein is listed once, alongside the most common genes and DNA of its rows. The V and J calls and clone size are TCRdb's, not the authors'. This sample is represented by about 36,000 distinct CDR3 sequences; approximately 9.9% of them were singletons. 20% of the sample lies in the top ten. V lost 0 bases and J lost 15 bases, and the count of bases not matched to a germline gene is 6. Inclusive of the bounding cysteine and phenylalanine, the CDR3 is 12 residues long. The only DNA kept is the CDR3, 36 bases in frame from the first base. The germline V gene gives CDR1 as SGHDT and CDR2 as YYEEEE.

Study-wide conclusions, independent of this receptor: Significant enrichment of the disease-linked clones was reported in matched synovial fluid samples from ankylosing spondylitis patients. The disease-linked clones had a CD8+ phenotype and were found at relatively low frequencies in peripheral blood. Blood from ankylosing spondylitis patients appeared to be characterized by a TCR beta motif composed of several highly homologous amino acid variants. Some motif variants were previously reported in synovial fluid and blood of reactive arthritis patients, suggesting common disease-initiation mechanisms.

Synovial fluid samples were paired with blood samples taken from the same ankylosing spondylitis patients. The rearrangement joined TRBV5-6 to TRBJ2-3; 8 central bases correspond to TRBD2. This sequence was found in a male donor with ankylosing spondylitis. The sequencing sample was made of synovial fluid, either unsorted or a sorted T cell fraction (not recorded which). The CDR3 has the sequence CASSLGSGGQYF. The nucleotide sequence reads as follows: TGTGCCAGCAGCTTGGGCAGCGGGGGACAATATTTT.